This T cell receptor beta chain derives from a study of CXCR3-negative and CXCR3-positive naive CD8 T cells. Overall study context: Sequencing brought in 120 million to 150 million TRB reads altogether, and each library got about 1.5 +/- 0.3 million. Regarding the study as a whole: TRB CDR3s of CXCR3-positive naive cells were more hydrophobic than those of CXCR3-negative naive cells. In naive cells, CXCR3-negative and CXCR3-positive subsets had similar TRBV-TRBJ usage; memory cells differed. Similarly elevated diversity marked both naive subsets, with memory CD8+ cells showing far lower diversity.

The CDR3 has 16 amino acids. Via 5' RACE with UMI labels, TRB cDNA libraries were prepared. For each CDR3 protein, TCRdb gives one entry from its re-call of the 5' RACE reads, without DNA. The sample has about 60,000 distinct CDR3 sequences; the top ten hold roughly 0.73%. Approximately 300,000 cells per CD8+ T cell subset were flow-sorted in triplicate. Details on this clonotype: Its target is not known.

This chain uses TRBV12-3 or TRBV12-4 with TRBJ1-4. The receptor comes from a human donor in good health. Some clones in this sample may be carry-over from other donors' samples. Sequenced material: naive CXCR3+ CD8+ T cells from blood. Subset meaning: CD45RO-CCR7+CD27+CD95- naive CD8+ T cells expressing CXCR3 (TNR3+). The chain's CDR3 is CASSSQRGMTNEKLFF.